This T cell receptor (beta chain) was identified during a study of technical replicates of blood from a few donors. V lost 2 bases to trimming and J lost 8 bases, with 15 bases between them. This CDR3 contains 15 residues. From germline, CDR1 is MGHRA and CDR2 YSYEKL. Data came from immunoSEQ multiplex PCR; TCRdb stores just in-frame clones and leaves some out. Seen here are about 85,000 clones, roughly 94% observed once, and the top ten hold 0.38%. The TCR was taken from a human donor in good health. Sequenced material: T cells isolated from PBMCs. The genes are TRBV4-1 and TRBJ1-4; no firm D call. CDR3 nucleotide sequence: TGCGCCAGCAGCCAATTGGGGAGTAGGGCGGAAAAACTGTTTTTT. Amino acid sequence: CASSQLGSRAEKLFF.